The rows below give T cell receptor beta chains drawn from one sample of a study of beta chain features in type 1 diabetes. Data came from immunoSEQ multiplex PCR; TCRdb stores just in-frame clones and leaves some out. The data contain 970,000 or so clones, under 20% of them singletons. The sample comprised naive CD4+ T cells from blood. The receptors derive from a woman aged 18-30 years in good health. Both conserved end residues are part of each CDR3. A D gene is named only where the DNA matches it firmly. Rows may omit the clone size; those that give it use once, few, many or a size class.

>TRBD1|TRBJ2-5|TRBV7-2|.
TGTGCCAGCAGCCGACAGGCAGGGGGAGAGACCCAGTACTTC
CASSRQAGGETQYF
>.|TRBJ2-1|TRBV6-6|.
TGTGCCAGCACCAGAAGGAATGAGCAGTTCTTC
CASTRRNEQFF
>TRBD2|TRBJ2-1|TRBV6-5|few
TGTGCCAGCATGAGCTCCGGGACTAGTGTGCAGTTCTTC
CASMSSGTSVQFF
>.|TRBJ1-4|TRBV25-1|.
TGTGCCAGCAGTGAATTGGGAGGAGGGGCTAATGAAAAACTGTTTTTT
CASSELGGGANEKLFF
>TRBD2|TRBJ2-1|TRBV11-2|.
TGTGCCAGCAGCTTAGGAGGGACTAGCGGGAGGGGTGAGCAGTTCTTC
CASSLGGTSGRGEQFF
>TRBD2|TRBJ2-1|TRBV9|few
TGTGCCAGCAGCGCTAGCGGGAGCTCCTACAATGAGCAGTTCTTC
CASSASGSSYNEQFF
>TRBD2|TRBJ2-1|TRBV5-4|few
TGTGCCAGCAGCCCTAGGACTAGTCTCAATGAGCAGTTCTTC
CASSPRTSLNEQFF
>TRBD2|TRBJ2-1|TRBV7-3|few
TGTGCCAGCAGCCTAACCGGGACTAGCGGGAGCTACAATGAGCAGTTCTTC
CASSLTGTSGSYNEQFF
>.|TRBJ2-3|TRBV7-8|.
TGTGCCAGCAGCCCACGACACACAGATACGCAGTATTTT
CASSPRHTDTQYF
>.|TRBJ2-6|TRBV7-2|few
TGTGCCAGCAGCTTAAGATTTATTGGGGACTCTGGGGCCAACGTCCTGACTTTC
CASSLRFIGDSGANVLTF
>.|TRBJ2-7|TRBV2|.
TGTGCCAGCAGTCCCCCCCTGGGGTACTACGAGCAGTACTTC
CASSPPLGYYEQYF
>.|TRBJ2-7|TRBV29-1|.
TGCAGCGCAGGACAGTCCTACGAGCAGTACTTC
CSAGQSYEQYF
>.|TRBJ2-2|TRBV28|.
TGTGCCAGCGGTCCCGGGGAGCTGTTTTTT
CASGPGELFF
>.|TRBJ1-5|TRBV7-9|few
TGTGCCAGCAGCTTAGGGGCCCAGCCCCAGCATTTT
CASSLGAQPQHF
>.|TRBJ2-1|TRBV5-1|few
TGCGCCAGCAGCTTGGGGGCAACCGAGCAGTTCTTC
CASSLGATEQFF
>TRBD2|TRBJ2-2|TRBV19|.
TGTGCCAGTACCTTTCTGGGAGGGGTGCGAACCGGGGAGCTGTTTTTT
CASTFLGGVRTGELFF
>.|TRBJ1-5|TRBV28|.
TGTGCCAGCAGTTTCCTTTTGGCAGATAGCAATCAGCCCCAGCATTTT
CASSFLLADSNQPQHF
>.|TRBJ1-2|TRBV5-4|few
TGTGCCAGCAGCTTGGAGGGGAGCTATGGCTACACCTTC
CASSLEGSYGYTF
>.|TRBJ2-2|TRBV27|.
TGTGCCAGCAGTTTAAGAGCGACAAGCACCGGGGAGCTGTTTTTT
CASSLRATSTGELFF
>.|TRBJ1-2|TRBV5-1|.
TGCGCCAGCAGCAGTCGACCCGGGGGGGAATCGATTTTTGGCTACACCTTC
CASSSRPGGESIFGYTF
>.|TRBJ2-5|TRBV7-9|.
TGTGCCAGCAGCTTCGTTACGGCTCAAGAGACCCAGTACTTC
CASSFVTAQETQYF
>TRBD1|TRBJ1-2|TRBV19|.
TGTGCCAGTCAGACCCCACACAGGGGAGCGAACTATGGCTACACCTTC
CASQTPHRGANYGYTF